The clone carrying this T cell receptor (beta chain) was detected only a few times. Time point reported: after dendritic cell vaccination, including at tumor progression/relapse. All glioblastoma patients lacked an isocitrate dehydrogenase mutation. Before vaccination, two weeks after the third vaccination, and at progression, PBMC were collected. This entry comes from a study of glioma-infiltrating T cells after dendritic cell vaccination. Study in general: Patients received autologous tumor lysate-pulsed dendritic cell vaccination between about 2003 and 2013. Monocyte-derived dendritic cells, cultured seven days with IL-4 and GM-CSF, were pulsed with autologous tumor lysate.

Sequenced by immunoSEQ multiplex PCR; TCRdb stores in-frame clones only, minus some. The table shows roughly 85,000 clones, with 85% occurring only once. Looked up from germline, CDR1 is PRHDT and CDR2 is FYEKMQ (reference sequence). This CDR3 has 16 amino acids. Deletions cut 4 bases from V and 1 base from J, with 13 bases between. The starting material was blood, obtained after dendritic cell vaccination. This rearrangement joins TRBV13 to TRBJ1-4; D is perhaps TRBD1 (6 bases). The origin of this receptor is a human donor with glioblastoma. DNA for the CDR3: TGTGCCAGCAGCTCAAACAGGGAAAGAACTAATGAAAAACTGTTTTTT. It is translated as CASSSNRERTNEKLFF.